This T cell receptor (beta chain) was recovered during a study of T cell responses to AZD1222 COVID-19 vaccine. Study-level findings and limits: Sampling captured repertoires only after the peak T cell response. Spike-specific TCR breadth and depth went up after people got two AZD1222 doses.

The method was immunoSEQ multiplex PCR; TCRdb's version includes in-frame clones alone and lacks a portion of them. The profile shows about 140,000 clones, over 90% of them singletons. Details on this clone: The antigen remains unidentified.

Trimming stripped 7 bases from V and 0 bases from J, with 19 bases between. Germline loops: CDR1 LNHDA, CDR2 SQIVND (reference sequence). CDR3 length equals 17 residues. The receptor was derived from an adult in good health. The chain recombines TRBV19 with TRBJ1-5, with a possible D match to TRBD1 (6 bases). The material was peripheral blood, obtained on day 0 of MenACWY control vaccination. The CDR3 is CASKRTAEDYSNQPQHF. The CDR3 DNA reads TGTGCCAGTAAAAGGACAGCGGAGGATTATAGCAATCAGCCCCAGCATTTT.